Below, 21 T cell receptor beta chains from the same sample are listed, as sequenced in a study of control samples from healthy donors and cancer patients. Clones were read by immunoSEQ multiplex PCR, and TCRdb kept only the in-frame ones, dropping some. In the table there are around 100,000 clones, more than 85% of which are singletons. Sequenced: PBMCs. All receptors come from a man in his 60s with lung cancer.

The chain joins TRBV5-1 to TRBJ1-4; TRBD1 agrees at 9 bases. Germline assignment: CDR1 SGHRS and CDR2 YFSETQ. The V gene end was trimmed by 0 bases and the J gene end by 7 bases; junction bases not matched to a gene: 10. This CDR3 spans 17 amino acids. The CDR3 region has the DNA TGCGCCAGCAGCTTGGGGGTAGGACAGGGGAGGAGTGAAAAACTGTTTTTT. Translated: CASSLGVGQGRSEKLFF. Combining the CDR3 with reference TRBV5-1 and TRBJ1-4 gives the whole variable domain KAGVTQTPRYLIKTRGQQVTLSCSPISGHRSVSWYQQTPGQGLQFLFEYFSETQRNKGNFPGRFSGRQFSNSRSEMNVSTLELGDSALYLCASSLGVGQGRSEKLFFGSGTQLSVL.

Notes on this clone: Different DNA sequences within this sample yield the same CDR3. The V and J genes are TRBV7-9 and TRBJ1-1; D is unclear. The ends were cut back, 3 bases at V and 1 base at J, with 3 bases in the middle. Germline lookup yields CDR1 SEHNR and CDR2 FQNEAQ (reference sequence). The CDR3 contains 12 residues. CDR3 sequence (DNA): TGTGCCAGCAGCTTTCCGAACACTGAAGCTTTCTTT. Translation: CASSFPNTEAFF.

In this sample, this clone turned up a few times. This chain links TRBV29-1 with TRBJ1-3; D ambiguous. Per germline, CDR1 SQVTM and CDR2 ANQGSEA. The length of the CDR3 is 15 residues. Trimming took off 5 bases at V and 0 bases at J, with 14 bases between the two ends. Here the CDR3 reads CSVRERISSGNTIYF. CDR3 in DNA: TGCAGCGTTCGTGAAAGAATCAGCTCTGGAAACACCATATATTTT.

The rearrangement links TRBV12-3 or TRBV12-4 to TRBJ1-2, with no clear D. The CDR3 has 13 amino acids. Trimming cost V 7 bases and J 5 bases, with 14 bases left between them. The CDR3 region is CASTPGKSYGYTF. CDR3 in DNA: TGTGCCAGCACCCCAGGAAAGTCGTATGGCTACACCTTC.

The rearrangement uses TRBV7-2 and TRBJ1-2, with 10 bases fitting TRBD1. The CDR3 extends over 16 amino acids. CDR1 and CDR2 from the germline V gene are SGHTA and FQGNSA. V gave up 5 bases and J gave up 2 bases; unmatched junction bases: 8. CDR3 loop: CASSPDRGRGNYGYTF. The CDR3 DNA is TGTGCCAGCAGCCCCGACAGGGGGCGAGGAAACTATGGCTACACCTTC. The variable domain in full, with the rest retrieved from reference TRBV7-2 and TRBJ1-2, is GAGVSQSPSNKVTEKGKDVELRCDPISGHTALYWYRQSLGQGLEFLIYFQGNSAPDKSGLPSDRFSAERTGGSVSTLTIQRTQQEDSAVYLCASSPDRGRGNYGYTFGSGTRLTVV.

The gene calls are TRBV5-5 and TRBJ1-4; 11 nucleotides align to TRBD1. Per germline, CDR1 SGHKS and CDR2 YYEKEE (reference sequence). The CDR3 covers 15 residues. Trimming cost V 5 bases and J 7 bases; bases outside gene matches: 7. The CDR3 here is CASRRPGTGGEKLFF. The DNA of the CDR3 is TGTGCCAGCAGACGGCCCGGGACAGGGGGTGAAAAACTGTTTTTT.

The V call is TRBV2, the J call TRBJ2-5, with D perhaps TRBD2 (5 bases). V was pared by 1 base and J by 7 bases, with 10 bases between. This CDR3 region has 13 residues. Germline CDR1 reads SNHLY; CDR2 reads FYNNEI. The CDR3 DNA sequence: TGTGCCAGCAGTGAAGAACTAGTGGCGACCCAGTACTTC. This encodes CASSEELVATQYF.

V is TRBV6-6 and J is TRBJ1-5; the match to TRBD1 covers 7 bases. Germline values: CDR1 MNHNY, CDR2 SVGAGI (reference sequence). This CDR3 is built from 15 residues. V lost 0 bases and J lost 6; bases outside the gene matches: 5. The CDR3 is CASSYSIGTAQPQHF. DNA for the CDR3: TGTGCCAGCAGTTACTCGATCGGGACAGCTCAGCCCCAGCATTTT.

The V call is TRBV24-1, the J call TRBJ1-6, with TRBD1 matching over 9 bases. The V gene end was trimmed by 3 bases and the J gene end by 8 bases; junction bases not matched to a gene: 4. The CDR3 is 15 amino acids. Germline V gene lookup returns CDR1 KGHDR and CDR2 SFDVKD. CDR3 in amino acids: CATSDPRQGDSPLHF. The CDR3 nucleotides read TGTGCCACCAGTGATCCCAGACAGGGGGATTCACCCCTCCACTTT.

This chain joins TRBV11-3 and TRBJ2-1, with 9 bases fitting TRBD1. The germline gives CDR1 SGHNT, CDR2 YENEEA. CDR3 size: 14 residues. V trimming: 5 bases; J trimming: 7 bases; junction bases outside the gene matches: 6. The CDR3 coding sequence is TGTGCCAGCAGCCTTACCGGGACAGGGAATGAGCAGTTCTTC. It specifies CASSLTGTGNEQFF.

This chain connects TRBV5-1 to TRBJ1-1; D remains ambiguous. This CDR3 has 13 amino acids. Germline CDR1 and CDR2: SGHRS and YFSETQ. V was cut by 0 bases and J by 0 bases, with 3 bases left in between. Here the CDR3 DNA reads TGCGCCAGCAGCTTGGAGATGAACACTGAAGCTTTCTTT. This sequence encodes CASSLEMNTEAFF.

This sequence joins TRBV11-2 and TRBJ2-1; 7 bases align to TRBD1. V was clipped by 8 bases and J by 3 bases; unmatched bases: 7. The CDR3 extends over 14 amino acids. Per the germline V gene, CDR1 is SGHAT and CDR2 is FQNNGV. CDR3 nucleotides: TGTGCCAGCGGTAGGGACAGTCTCTACAATGAGCAGTTCTTC. Translating it yields CASGRDSLYNEQFF.

The rearrangement uses TRBV18 and TRBJ2-3; unclear D gene. The CDR3 runs to 12 residues. The germline V and J ends were trimmed by 4 bases and 4 bases, with 6 bases remaining between them. Germline V gives CDR1 KGHSH, CDR2 LQKENI. The CDR3 is CASSRSSDTQYF. Here the CDR3 DNA reads TGTGCCAGCTCACGCTCTTCAGATACGCAGTATTTT.

The chain recombines TRBV9 with TRBJ2-3; 11 nucleotides line up with TRBD2. V dropped 4 bases and J dropped 8; count of bases not matched to a gene: 21. CDR3 size: 19 residues. Germline assignment: CDR1 SGDLS and CDR2 YYNGEE. The CDR3 DNA follows: TGTGCCAGCAGCCCGACGGGTCTAGCGGGGGGACCGCCCCGGGGTACGCAGTATTTT. Its protein is CASSPTGLAGGPPRGTQYF.

This clone was seen once. This chain joins TRBV2 and TRBJ2-7; D is perhaps TRBD1 (5 bases). Between the trimmed V and J ends, which lost 5 bases and 7 bases, there was a span of 15 bases. This CDR3 is 13 amino acids long. The germline V gene has CDR1 SNHLY and CDR2 FYNNEI. The CDR3 loop reads CASSQAGLGEQYV. The CDR3, as DNA: TGTGCCAGCAGTCAGGCAGGGCTAGGGGAGCAGTACGTC.

The J gene is TRBJ2-5, the V gene TRBV5-1, with TRBD1 identical over 7 bases. Germline V gene sequence: CDR1 SGHRS, CDR2 YFSETQ. After removal of 7 bases from V and 7 bases from J, the junction contained 13 bases not matched to a gene. The CDR3 loop spans 14 amino acids. CDR3 residues: CASAISGTVGTQYF. CDR3 nucleotides: TGCGCCAGCGCAATCTCCGGGACAGTCGGGACCCAGTACTTC.

Concerning this clone itself: A much larger clone sits a single nucleotide away, making a read error possible. The rearrangement uses TRBV7-3 and TRBJ1-1, with a tentative D call TRBD1 (6 bases). V lost 4 bases to trimming and J lost 4 bases, with 10 bases between them. The V gene's germline CDR1 is SGHTA and CDR2 FQGTGA. The CDR3 length is 13 residues. CDR3 bases: TGTGCCAGCAGCTCCCAGGGGAGCACTGAAGCTTTCTTT. Its translation: CASSSQGSTEAFF.

This rearrangement joins TRBV10-2 to TRBJ2-1; 8 nucleotides align to TRBD1. After removal of 6 bases from V and 2 bases from J, the junction contained 6 bases not matched to a gene. The germline V gene encodes CDR1 WSHSY and CDR2 SAAADI. The length of the CDR3 is 15 residues. The CDR3 loop is CASSAQGAPYNEQFF. As DNA, the CDR3 is TGCGCCAGCAGCGCCCAGGGGGCCCCCTACAATGAGCAGTTCTTC.

The V call is TRBV7-8, the J call TRBJ2-5; 7 bases match TRBD1. V gave up 3 bases and J gave up 5 bases; unmatched junction bases: 9. Looked up from germline, CDR1 is SGHVS and CDR2 is FQNEAQ. CDR3 length equals 15 residues. CDR3 region: CASSLGQFDSETQYF. CDR3 coding DNA: TGTGCCAGCAGCTTGGGACAGTTTGATTCGGAGACCCAGTACTTC.

The chain has TRBV24-1 and TRBJ2-3; D might be TRBD1 (5 bases). Per the germline V gene, CDR1 is KGHDR and CDR2 is SFDVKD. V lost 3 bases and J lost 10, with 13 bases in between. This CDR3 region has 13 residues. CDR3 coding DNA: TGTGCCACCAGTGATGTGACAGCCAGATCGCAGTATTTT. Translated, it gives CATSDVTARSQYF.

The rearrangement links TRBV5-1 to TRBJ2-3; maybe TRBD2 (5 bases). V dropped 4 bases and J dropped 6 bases, with 12 bases sitting between them. Germline V gene data show CDR1 as SGHRS and CDR2 as YFSETQ. The CDR3 has 13 amino acids. This CDR3 reads CASSEAPGDTQYF. For the CDR3, the DNA is TGCGCCAGCAGCGAAGCCCCGGGGGATACGCAGTATTTT.